The 24 T cell receptor beta chains presented below share a single source sample, sequenced in a study of tumor-infiltrating lymphocytes in localized non-small cell lung cancer (dated by TCRdb to the early 2020s). The method behind the library was the immunoSEQ multiplex PCR assay. TCRdb took this table from immuneACCESS and kept in-frame rearrangements with V and J called. Such tables lack part of the clones; where checked against another copy, unresolved V genes explain under half of the gap, and the rest is unexplained. The sample contains roughly 5,800 clones, around 81% of them found a single time. The ten largest account for roughly 10% of the sample. The sample consisted of lung tumor tissue. These TCRs come from a human donor with non-small cell lung cancer.

The rearrangement uses TRBV10-2 and TRBJ2-1; no clear D gene. The CDR3 is 12 residues long. Germline V CDR1 and CDR2: WSHSY, SAAADI. The V gene lost 7 bases and the J gene lost 9 bases, with 13 bases spanning the gap. The CDR3 protein is CASMDPLGEQFF. The CDR3 region has the DNA TGCGCCAGCATGGACCCTTTAGGTGAGCAGTTCTTC.

This chain connects TRBV7-8 to TRBJ2-7, with TRBD1 matching 10 bases. Trimming took 1 base from V and 2 from J; bases not matched to a gene: 2. The CDR3 contains 15 residues. Germline V gene data show CDR1 as SGHVS and CDR2 as FQNEAQ. The CDR3 nucleotides read TGTGCCAGCAGCTTAGGGACAGGGGGGCCCTACGAGCAGTACTTC. Translated: CASSLGTGGPYEQYF.

The CDR3 is CASMRSRNNEQFF. Here the CDR3 DNA reads TGCGCCAGCATGAGAAGCAGGAACAATGAGCAGTTCTTC. V usage is TRBV5-1 and J usage is TRBJ2-1; D ambiguous. Trimming shortened V by 6 bases and J by 5 bases, and 12 bases separated the two germline ends. From germline, CDR1 is SGHRS and CDR2 YFSETQ. This CDR3 spans 13 amino acids.

V and J are TRBV19 and TRBJ1-2; D remains unclear. In germline, CDR1 is LNHDA, CDR2 SQIVND (reference sequence). The CDR3 covers 13 residues. Trimming stripped 6 bases from V and 7 bases from J, with 15 bases between. The CDR3 bases are TGTGCCAGTAGCCCAGGACCATCCGGTGGCTACACCTTC. It codes for CASSPGPSGGYTF.

The chain carries TRBV29-1 and TRBJ2-1; 14 bases match TRBD2. The CDR3 length is 15 residues. J lost 7 bases, V lost 7 bases, and 9 bases had no gene match. The germline gives CDR1 SQVTM, CDR2 ANQGSEA. DNA of the CDR3: TGCAGCGGTCAACAGGGACTAGCGGGAGTTAATGAGCAGTTCTTC. This sequence encodes CSGQQGLAGVNEQFF.

V gene TRBV18 combines with J gene TRBJ1-3; possible D gene TRBD1, 5 bases. The V gene lost 4 bases and the J gene lost 4 bases, with 14 bases spanning the gap. CDR1 KGHSH and CDR2 LQKENI come from the germline V gene. The CDR3 has 15 residues. Here the CDR3 DNA reads TGTGCCAGCTCACTCGAGGGGCTGGGAGGAAACACCATATATTTT. It yields the protein CASSLEGLGGNTIYF. Complete variable domain (other parts from reference TRBV18 and TRBJ1-3): NAGVMQNPRHLVRRRGQEARLRCSPMKGHSHVYWYRQLPEEGLKFMVYLQKENIIDESGMPKERFSAEFPKEGPSILRIQQVVRGDSAAYFCASSLEGLGGNTIYFGEGSWLTVV.

As DNA, the CDR3 is TGCAGTGCCAGTTATGGATACGAGCAGTACTTC. It translates to CSASYGYEQYF. V is TRBV20-1 and J is TRBJ2-7, with no clear D. Germline V gene data show CDR1 as DFQATT and CDR2 as SNEGSKA (reference sequence). The CDR3 runs 11 residues. Trimming shortened V by 6 bases and J by 4 bases, and 10 bases separated the two germline ends.

This clone was detected once. The gene calls are TRBV6-5 and TRBJ2-7; 7 bases align to TRBD1. The ends lost 7 bases at V and 4 bases at J; junction bases unmatched: 13. In germline, CDR1 is MNHEY, CDR2 SVGAGI. This CDR3 is built from 15 residues. Here the CDR3 DNA reads TGTGCCAGCACCCGAACCGGGACAGCTGCTTACGAGCAGTACTTC. It is translated as CASTRTGTAAYEQYF.

On this clone itself: The junction departs from the called germline gene at one end, perhaps through a read error. The V gene is TRBV5-6, the J gene TRBJ2-5; possible D gene TRBD2, 5 bases. CDR3 size: 14 residues. Looked up from germline, CDR1 is SGHDT and CDR2 is YYEEEE. The CDR3 loop reads CASSLVDSQVTQYF. In nucleotides, the CDR3 is TGTGCCAGCAGCTTGGTGGACTCTCAAGTGACCCAGTACTTC.

This clone came up once. The V call is TRBV9, the J call TRBJ2-1; 10 positions match TRBD2. CDR3 length equals 15 residues. The V gene's germline CDR1 is SGDLS and CDR2 YYNGEE. Trimming at V came to 0 bases and at J to 7 bases, leaving 4 bases not matched to a gene. CDR3 bases: TGTGCCAGCAGCGTAGGTCCACTAGCGGGGAATGAGCAGTTCTTC. It specifies CASSVGPLAGNEQFF.

The V call is TRBV5-6, the J call TRBJ1-2; TRBD1 might be the D (6 bases). The CDR3 spans 13 residues. The germline V gene encodes CDR1 SGHDT and CDR2 YYEEEE. V gave up 0 bases and J gave up 6 bases, with 9 bases separating them. The CDR3, as DNA: TGTGCCAGCAGCTTGGTGGACAGCCATGGCTACACCTTC. Translating gives CASSLVDSHGYTF. Based on the CDR3 plus reference TRBV5-6 and TRBJ1-2, the full variable domain is DAGVTQSPTHLIKTRGQQVTLRCSPKSGHDTVSWYQQALGQGPQFIFQYYEEEERQRGNFPDRFSGHQFPNYSSELNVNALLLGDSALYLCASSLVDSHGYTFGSGTRLTVV.

This clone was counted between two and nine times. The rearrangement uses TRBV13 and TRBJ2-1; D assignment may be TRBD1 or TRBD2 (6 bases each). Germline-derived CDR1 and CDR2 are PRHDT and FYEKMQ (reference sequence). V dropped 5 bases and J dropped 5 bases, with 22 bases sitting between them. The CDR3 contains 17 residues. The CDR3 spells CASSRPLGGLDDNEQFF. CDR3 in DNA: TGTGCCAGCAGCCGACCCCTGGGGGGCCTCGATGACAATGAGCAGTTCTTC.

This clone was observed once. The rearrangement uses TRBV30 and TRBJ2-7; D perhaps matches TRBD2 (5 bases). V was cut by 0 bases and J by 9 bases, with 9 bases left in between. CDR1 and CDR2 (germline): GTSNPN, SVGIG (reference sequence). This CDR3 comprises 11 residues. Written as DNA, the CDR3 is TGTGCCTGGAGTGTAGGGAGCGGGCAGTACTTC. It is translated as CAWSVGSGQYF.

The gene calls are TRBV11-2 and TRBJ2-3; TRBD1 matches 7 bases. With 5 bases clipped from V and 6 bases from J, the junction kept 11 bases outside the gene matches. Germline CDR1 reads SGHAT; CDR2 reads FQNNGV. This CDR3 comprises 15 residues. DNA for the CDR3: TGTGCCAGCAGCCATTACAGGGGAAGGGGGGATACGCAGTATTTT. Protein product: CASSHYRGRGDTQYF.

The CDR3 DNA reads TGCAGCGTTGTCCAACACGAGCAGTTCTTC. It specifies CSVVQHEQFF. The chain has TRBV29-1 and TRBJ2-1, with unresolved D. The CDR3 covers 10 residues. CDR1 is SQVTM and CDR2 is ANQGSEA in the germline V gene. The V end was cut by 4 bases, the J end by 10 bases, with 8 bases between.

The sample holds one count of this clone. The DNA of the CDR3 is TGCGCCAGCAGCTTCGGTGGGGGCGCGATGGGGGATGAAAAACTGTTTTTT. This translates into CASSFGGGAMGDEKLFF. V usage is TRBV5-1 and J usage is TRBJ1-4, with a possible D match to TRBD1 (6 bases). Germline V CDR1 and CDR2: SGHRS, YFSETQ. The V gene lost 2 bases and the J gene lost 6 bases, with 20 bases spanning the gap. The CDR3 runs 17 residues.

The chain combines TRBV2 with TRBJ1-3; TRBD1 might be the D (5 bases). Trimming took 7 bases from V and 0 from J, leaving 13 bases between them. Per the germline V gene, CDR1 is SNHLY and CDR2 is FYNNEI. The CDR3 is 15 amino acids. In DNA, the CDR3 is TGTGCCAGCACGTGGGACTTCCACTCTGGAAACACCATATATTTT. Protein product: CASTWDFHSGNTIYF.

This chain uses TRBV19 with TRBJ1-1, with D perhaps matching TRBD1 (6 bases). Germline V gene lookup returns CDR1 LNHDA and CDR2 SQIVND (reference sequence). The CDR3 is 17 amino acids. V lost 3 bases and J lost 3, with 20 bases in between. CDR3 DNA: TGTGCCAGTAGTATCTTCGTTTGGGCGGACAGCGACACTGAAGCTTTCTTT. Translation: CASSIFVWADSDTEAFF.

This chain joins TRBV2 and TRBJ2-1; no reliable D call. The V end was cut by 5 bases, the J end by 5 bases, with 19 bases between. The CDR3 is 16 residues long. CDR1 and CDR2 (germline): SNHLY, FYNNEI. As DNA, the CDR3 is TGTGCCAGCAGTATCCCCCGGGTAATCGTTAACAATGAGCAGTTCTTC. It encodes CASSIPRVIVNNEQFF. Drawing the rest from reference TRBV2 and TRBJ2-1, the complete variable domain is EPEVTQTPSHQVTQMGQEVILRCVPISNHLYFYWYRQILGQKVEFLVSFYNNEISEKSEIFDDQFSVERPDGSNFTLKIRSTKLEDSAMYFCASSIPRVIVNNEQFFGPGTRLTVL.

DNA for the CDR3: TGTGCCAGTAGCCAAACAGGGTGGAGCGGCTACACCTTC. Translation gives CASSQTGWSGYTF. The rearrangement uses TRBV19 and TRBJ1-2, with a tentative D call TRBD1 (6 bases). Germline V gene data show CDR1 as LNHDA and CDR2 as SQIVND (reference sequence). The CDR3 runs 13 residues. The V gene lost 6 bases and the J gene lost 8 bases, with 16 bases spanning the gap.

The chain employs TRBV11-3 and TRBJ2-3; 10 bases map to TRBD2. CDR3 length: 14 residues. Looked up from germline, CDR1 is SGHNT and CDR2 is YENEEA. The V and J ends lost 5 bases and 5 bases, in that order; junction bases with no gene match: 4. CDR3 nucleotides: TGTGCCAGCAGCCGGACTAGCGGAGAAGATACGCAGTATTTT. Residues: CASSRTSGEDTQYF.

The rearrangement links TRBV9 to TRBJ1-2, with TRBD1 as a possible D gene (5 bases). V was clipped by 4 bases and J by 8 bases, with 15 bases between them. This CDR3 has 13 amino acids. The germline gives CDR1 SGDLS, CDR2 YYNGEE. The CDR3, as DNA: TGTGCCAGCAGCCCCCGGTCGAGGACAGGCTACACCTTC. It is translated as CASSPRSRTGYTF.

This clone has only a few counts. The chain joins TRBV18 to TRBJ1-1; D is unclear. This CDR3 has 13 residues. Germline CDR1 and CDR2: KGHSH and LQKENI. Between the trimmed V and J ends, which lost 6 bases and 6 bases, there was a span of 14 bases. The CDR3 nucleotides are TGTGCCAGCTCTGCAAGGATCACGCCTGAAGCTTTCTTT. Translation: CASSARITPEAFF.

This clone was picked up a small number of times. The chain has TRBV6-6 and TRBJ2-7; 9 bases match TRBD2. Trimming took 6 bases from V and 2 from J; bases not matched to a gene: 5. CDR1 is MNHNY and CDR2 is SVGAGI in the germline V gene (reference sequence). This CDR3 is 14 amino acids long. The CDR3 bases are TGTGCCAGCAGGCTAGCGGGACTCACCTACGAGCAGTACTTC. This codes for CASRLAGLTYEQYF.